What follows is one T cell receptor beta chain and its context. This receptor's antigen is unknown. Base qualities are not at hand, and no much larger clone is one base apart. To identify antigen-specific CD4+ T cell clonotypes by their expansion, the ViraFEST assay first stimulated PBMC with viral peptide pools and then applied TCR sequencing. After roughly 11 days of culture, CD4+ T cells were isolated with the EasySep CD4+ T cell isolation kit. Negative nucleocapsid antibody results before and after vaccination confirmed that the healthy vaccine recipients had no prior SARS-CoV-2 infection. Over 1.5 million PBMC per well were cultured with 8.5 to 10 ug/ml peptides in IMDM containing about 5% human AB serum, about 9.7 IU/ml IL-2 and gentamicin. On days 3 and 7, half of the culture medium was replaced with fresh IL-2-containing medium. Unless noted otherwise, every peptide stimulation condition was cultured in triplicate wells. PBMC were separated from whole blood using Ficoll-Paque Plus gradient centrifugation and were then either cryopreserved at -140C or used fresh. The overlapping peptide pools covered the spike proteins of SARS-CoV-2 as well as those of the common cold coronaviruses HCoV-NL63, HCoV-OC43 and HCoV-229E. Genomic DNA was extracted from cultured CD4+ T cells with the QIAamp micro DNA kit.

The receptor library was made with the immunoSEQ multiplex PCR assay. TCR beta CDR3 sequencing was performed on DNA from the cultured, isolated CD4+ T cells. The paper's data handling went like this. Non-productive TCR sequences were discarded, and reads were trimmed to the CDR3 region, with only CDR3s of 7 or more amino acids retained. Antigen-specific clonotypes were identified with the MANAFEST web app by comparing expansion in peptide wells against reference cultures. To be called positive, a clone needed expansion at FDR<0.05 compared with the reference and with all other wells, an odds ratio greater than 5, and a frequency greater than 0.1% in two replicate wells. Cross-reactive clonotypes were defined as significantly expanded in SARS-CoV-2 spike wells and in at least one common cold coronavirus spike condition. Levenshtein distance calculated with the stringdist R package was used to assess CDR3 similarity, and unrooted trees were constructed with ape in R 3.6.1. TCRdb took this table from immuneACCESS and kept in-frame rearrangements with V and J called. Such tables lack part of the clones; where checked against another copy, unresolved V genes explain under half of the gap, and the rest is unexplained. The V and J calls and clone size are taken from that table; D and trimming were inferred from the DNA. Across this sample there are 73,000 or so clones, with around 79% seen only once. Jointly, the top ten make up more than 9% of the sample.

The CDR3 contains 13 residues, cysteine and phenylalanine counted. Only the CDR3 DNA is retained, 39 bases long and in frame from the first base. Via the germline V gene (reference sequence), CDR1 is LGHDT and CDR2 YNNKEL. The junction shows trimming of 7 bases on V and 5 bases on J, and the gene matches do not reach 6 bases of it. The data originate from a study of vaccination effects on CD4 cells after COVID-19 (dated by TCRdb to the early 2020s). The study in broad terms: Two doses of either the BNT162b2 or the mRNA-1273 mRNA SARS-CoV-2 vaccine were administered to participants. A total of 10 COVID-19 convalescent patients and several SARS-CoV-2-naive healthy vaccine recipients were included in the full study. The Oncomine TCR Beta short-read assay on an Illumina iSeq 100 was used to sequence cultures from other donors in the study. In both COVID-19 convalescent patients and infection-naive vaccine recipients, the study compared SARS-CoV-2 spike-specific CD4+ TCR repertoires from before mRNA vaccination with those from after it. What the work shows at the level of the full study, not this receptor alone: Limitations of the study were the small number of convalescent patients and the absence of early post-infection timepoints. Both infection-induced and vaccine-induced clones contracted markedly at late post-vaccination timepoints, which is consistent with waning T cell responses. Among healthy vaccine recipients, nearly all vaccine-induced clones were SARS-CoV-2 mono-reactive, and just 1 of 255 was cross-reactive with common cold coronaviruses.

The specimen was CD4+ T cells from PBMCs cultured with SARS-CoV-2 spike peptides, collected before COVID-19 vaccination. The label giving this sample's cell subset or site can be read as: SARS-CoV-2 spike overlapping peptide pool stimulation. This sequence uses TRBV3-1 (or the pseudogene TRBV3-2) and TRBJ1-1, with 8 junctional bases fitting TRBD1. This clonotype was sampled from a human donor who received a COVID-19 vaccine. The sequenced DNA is TGTGCCAGCATTCACCGACAGGGGACTGAAGCTTTCTTT. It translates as CASIHRQGTEAFF.